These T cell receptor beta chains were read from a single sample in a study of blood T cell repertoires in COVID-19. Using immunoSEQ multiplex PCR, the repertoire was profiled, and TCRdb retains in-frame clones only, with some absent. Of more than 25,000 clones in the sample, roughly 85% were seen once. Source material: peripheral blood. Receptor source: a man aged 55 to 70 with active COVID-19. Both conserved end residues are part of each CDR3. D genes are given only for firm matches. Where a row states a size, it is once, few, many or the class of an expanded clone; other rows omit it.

CDR3: CASSEVQGSGNEQFF
DNA: TGTGCCAGCAGTGAGGTACAGGGGTCGGGGAATGAGCAGTTCTTC
size: few
V: TRBV6-1
D: TRBD1
J: TRBJ2-1

CDR3: CASSLGLEGSTDTQYF
DNA: TGTGCCAGCAGCTTAGGACTAGAGGGGAGCACAGATACGCAGTATTTT
size: -
V: TRBV7-6
D: -
J: TRBJ2-3

CDR3: CASSPPGTSGSREYEQFF
DNA: TGCGCCAGCAGCCCACCCGGGACTAGCGGGAGTCGTGAGTATGAGCAGTTCTTC
size: -
V: TRBV5-1
D: TRBD2
J: TRBJ2-1

CDR3: CASTRGSDYEQYF
DNA: TGTGCCAGCACTCGCGGGAGCGACTACGAGCAGTACTTC
size: -
V: TRBV28
D: TRBD2
J: TRBJ2-7

CDR3: CASRDYSTDTQYF
DNA: TGTGCCAGCCGGGACTACAGCACAGATACGCAGTATTTT
size: -
V: TRBV28
D: TRBD2
J: TRBJ2-3

CDR3: CASRLLWTGEQYF
DNA: TGTGCAAGTCGCTTATTATGGACTGGGGAGCAGTACTTC
size: -
V: TRBV12-2
D: -
J: TRBJ2-7

CDR3: CASSETSGAYNEQFF
DNA: TGTGCCAGCAGTGAGACTAGCGGAGCCTACAATGAGCAGTTCTTC
size: -
V: TRBV2
D: TRBD2
J: TRBJ2-1

CDR3: CAISPSTGQGRSYNEQFF
DNA: TGTGCCATCAGCCCTTCTACGGGACAGGGTCGGTCCTACAATGAGCAGTTCTTC
size: -
V: TRBV10-3
D: TRBD1
J: TRBJ2-1

CDR3: CASSENSGGRGKNIQYF
DNA: TGTGCCAGCAGCGAAAATTCCGGGGGTAGGGGCAAAAACATTCAGTACTTC
size: -
V: TRBV11-2
D: -
J: TRBJ2-4

CDR3: CAISESQGGVNQPQHF
DNA: TGTGCCATCAGTGAGTCGCAGGGAGGGGTCAATCAGCCCCAGCATTTT
size: -
V: TRBV10-3
D: -
J: TRBJ1-5

CDR3: CASSLESQRYGYTF
DNA: TGTGCCAGCAGCTTGGAAAGTCAGCGCTATGGCTACACCTTC
size: -
V: TRBV5-5
D: -
J: TRBJ1-2

CDR3: CASSLLGLQYEQYF
DNA: TGTGCCAGCAGTTTATTGGGACTACAATACGAGCAGTACTTC
size: -
V: TRBV28
D: TRBD2
J: TRBJ2-7

CDR3: CASSLHSSGLSGKLFF
DNA: TGTGCCAGCAGTCTCCACTCTTCCGGCCTCAGCGGGAAGCTGTTTTTT
size: -
V: TRBV28
D: TRBD2
J: TRBJ2-2

CDR3: CASSVYTSSYNEQFF
DNA: TGTGCCAGCAGCGTATACACCTCCTCCTACAATGAGCAGTTCTTC
size: -
V: TRBV5-4
D: -
J: TRBJ2-1

CDR3: CASSQPTTTGELFF
DNA: TGTGCCAGCAGCCAACCGACTACCACCGGGGAGCTGTTTTTT
size: -
V: TRBV5-4
D: -
J: TRBJ2-2

CDR3: CASRDRGLQNTEAFF
DNA: TGTGCCAGCAGAGACAGGGGTCTACAGAACACTGAAGCTTTCTTT
size: -
V: TRBV6-6
D: TRBD1
J: TRBJ1-1

CDR3: CASSNPGTGTYEQYF
DNA: TGTGCCAGCAGTAACCCCGGGACAGGGACCTACGAGCAGTACTTC
size: -
V: TRBV27
D: TRBD1
J: TRBJ2-7

CDR3: CASSGRGGLAGGGTGELFF
DNA: TGTGCCAGCAGCGGCAGGGGAGGGCTAGCGGGAGGCGGGACCGGGGAGCTGTTTTTT
size: -
V: TRBV9
D: TRBD2
J: TRBJ2-2

CDR3: CASSLVSGGSVGARSGYTF
DNA: TGTGCCAGCAGTTTAGTTTCCGGGGGTAGCGTCGGGGCCCGGAGTGGCTACACCTTC
size: once
V: TRBV28
D: -
J: TRBJ1-2

CDR3: CASSLVSQTGQGRKTNYGYTF
DNA: TGCGCCAGCAGCTTGGTGTCTCAGACGGGACAGGGGCGCAAGACTAACTATGGCTACACCTTC
size: few
V: TRBV5-1
D: TRBD1
J: TRBJ1-2

CDR3: CASGLLAGVEETQYF
DNA: TGTGCTAGTGGTTTGTTAGCGGGAGTGGAAGAGACCCAGTACTTC
size: -
V: TRBV12-5
D: TRBD2
J: TRBJ2-5

CDR3: CASTEGGLAGGSTDTQYF
DNA: TGTGCCAGCACCGAAGGGGGACTAGCGGGAGGGAGCACAGATACGCAGTATTTT
size: -
V: TRBV27
D: TRBD2
J: TRBJ2-3

CDR3: CSIRGPSGSGELFF
DNA: TGCAGCATCCGTGGCCCTAGCGGGAGTGGGGAGCTGTTTTTT
size: -
V: TRBV29-1
D: TRBD2
J: TRBJ2-2

CDR3: CASSGTPTDTQYF
DNA: TGCGCCAGTTCCGGGACTCCCACAGATACGCAGTATTTT
size: -
V: TRBV5-1
D: -
J: TRBJ2-3

CDR3: CASSDFAGEEFF
DNA: TGTGCCAGCAGTGACTTCGCGGGAGAGGAGTTCTTC
size: once
V: TRBV2
D: TRBD2
J: TRBJ2-1

CDR3: CASAKRERGIQYF
DNA: TGTGCCAGCGCAAAGCGGGAGCGGGGCATTCAGTACTTC
size: -
V: TRBV14
D: TRBD2
J: TRBJ2-4

CDR3: CAWSVRGNEQFF
DNA: TGTGCCTGGAGTGTACGGGGGAATGAGCAGTTCTTC
size: -
V: TRBV30
D: -
J: TRBJ2-1

CDR3: CASSPNAGGKDTQYF
DNA: TGTGCCAGCTCACCAAACGCAGGGGGAAAAGATACGCAGTATTTT
size: -
V: TRBV18
D: TRBD1
J: TRBJ2-3

CDR3: CATSFDRGGRKLFF
DNA: TGTGCCACCAGCTTCGACAGGGGAGGCCGAAAACTGTTTTTT
size: -
V: TRBV15
D: TRBD1
J: TRBJ1-4

CDR3: CASSINRDHTQYF
DNA: TGTGCCAGTAGTATCAACAGGGATCATACGCAGTATTTT
size: -
V: TRBV19
D: -
J: TRBJ2-3

CDR3: CASSLEPSGDTGELFF
DNA: TGCGCCAGCAGCTTGGAGCCGTCCGGGGACACCGGGGAGCTGTTTTTT
size: -
V: TRBV5-1
D: -
J: TRBJ2-2

CDR3: CASSDPPLPREQYF
DNA: TGCGCCAGCAGTGACCCTCCTCTCCCCCGCGAGCAGTACTTC
size: -
V: TRBV10-2
D: -
J: TRBJ2-7

CDR3: CASSATGTSGRETDTQYF
DNA: TGTGCCAGTAGTGCCACCGGGACTAGCGGGAGGGAGACAGATACGCAGTATTTT
size: few
V: TRBV19
D: TRBD2
J: TRBJ2-3

CDR3: CASSTSGSKNEQFF
DNA: TGTGCCAGCAGCACTAGCGGGAGCAAGAATGAGCAGTTCTTC
size: -
V: TRBV9
D: TRBD2
J: TRBJ2-1

CDR3: CASSFLRQAGKAKNIQYF
DNA: TGTGCCAGCAGCTTCCTCCGACAGGCCGGTAAGGCCAAAAACATTCAGTACTTC
size: -
V: TRBV27
D: -
J: TRBJ2-4